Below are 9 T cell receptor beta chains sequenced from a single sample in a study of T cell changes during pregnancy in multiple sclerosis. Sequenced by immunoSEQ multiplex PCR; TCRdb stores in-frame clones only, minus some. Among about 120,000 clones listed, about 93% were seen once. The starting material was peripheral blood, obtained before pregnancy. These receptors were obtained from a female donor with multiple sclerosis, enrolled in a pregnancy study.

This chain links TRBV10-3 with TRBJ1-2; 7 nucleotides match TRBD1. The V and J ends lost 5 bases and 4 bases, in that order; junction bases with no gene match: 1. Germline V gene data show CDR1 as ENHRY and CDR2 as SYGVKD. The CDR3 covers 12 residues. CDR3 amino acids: CAISRDSYGYTF. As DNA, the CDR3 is TGTGCCATCAGTCGGGACAGCTATGGCTACACCTTC.

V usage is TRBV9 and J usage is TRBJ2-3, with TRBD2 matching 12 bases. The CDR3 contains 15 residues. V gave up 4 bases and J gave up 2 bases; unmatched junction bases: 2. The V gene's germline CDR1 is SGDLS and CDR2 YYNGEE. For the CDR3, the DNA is TGTGCCAGCAGCCCTAGCGGGGGGGCCACAGATACGCAGTATTTT. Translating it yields CASSPSGGATDTQYF.

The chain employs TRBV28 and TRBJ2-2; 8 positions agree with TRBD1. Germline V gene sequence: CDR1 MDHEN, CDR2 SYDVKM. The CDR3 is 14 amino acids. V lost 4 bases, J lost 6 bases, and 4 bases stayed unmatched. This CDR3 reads CASSSGGSAGELFF. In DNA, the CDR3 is TGTGCCAGCAGTTCAGGGGGCTCGGCCGGGGAGCTGTTTTTT. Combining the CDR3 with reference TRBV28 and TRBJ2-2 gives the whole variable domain DVKVTQSSRYLVKRTGEKVFLECVQDMDHENMFWYRQDPGLGLRLIYFSYDVKMKEKGDIPEGYSVSREKKERFSLILESASTNQTSMYLCASSSGGSAGELFFGEGSRLTVL.

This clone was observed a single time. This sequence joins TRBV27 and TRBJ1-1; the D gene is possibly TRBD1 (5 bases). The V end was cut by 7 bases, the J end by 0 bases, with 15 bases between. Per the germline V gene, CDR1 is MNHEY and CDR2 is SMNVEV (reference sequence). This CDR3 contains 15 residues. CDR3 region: CASMGRQSMNTEAFF. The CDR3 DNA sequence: TGTGCCAGCATGGGGCGCCAGAGCATGAACACTGAAGCTTTCTTT.

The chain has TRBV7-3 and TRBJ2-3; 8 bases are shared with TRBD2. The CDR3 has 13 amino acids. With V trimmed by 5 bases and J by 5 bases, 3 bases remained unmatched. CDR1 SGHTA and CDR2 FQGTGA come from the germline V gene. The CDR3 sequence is CASSKTSVDTQYF. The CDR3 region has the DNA TGTGCCAGCAGCAAGACTAGCGTAGATACGCAGTATTTT.

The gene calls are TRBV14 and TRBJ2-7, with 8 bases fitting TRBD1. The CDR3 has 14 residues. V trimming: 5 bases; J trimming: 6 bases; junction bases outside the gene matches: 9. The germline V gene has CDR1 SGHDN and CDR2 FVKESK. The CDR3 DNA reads TGTGCCAGCAGCTCTGACAGGGGCGGTCGCGAGCAGTACTTC. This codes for CASSSDRGGREQYF.

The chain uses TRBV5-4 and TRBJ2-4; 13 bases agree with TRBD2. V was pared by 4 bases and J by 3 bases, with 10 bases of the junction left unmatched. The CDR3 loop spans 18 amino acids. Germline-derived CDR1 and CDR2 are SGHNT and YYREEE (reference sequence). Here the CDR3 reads CASSLGPTSGRGKNIQYF. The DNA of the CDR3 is TGTGCCAGCAGCCTAGGCCCCACTAGCGGGAGGGGCAAAAACATTCAGTACTTC.

CDR3 protein: CASMSMADTEAFF. CDR3 nucleotide sequence: TGTGCCAGCATGTCGATGGCCGACACTGAAGCTTTCTTT. V gene TRBV6-6 combines with J gene TRBJ1-1, with D hard to call. The CDR3 length is 13 residues. V was trimmed by 7 bases and J by 3 bases, leaving 12 bases between them. Germline CDR1 is MNHNY and CDR2 is SVGAGI (reference sequence).

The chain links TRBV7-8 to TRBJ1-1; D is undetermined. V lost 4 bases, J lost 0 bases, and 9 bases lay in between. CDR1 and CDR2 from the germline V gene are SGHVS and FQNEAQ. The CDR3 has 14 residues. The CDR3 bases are TGTGCCAGCAGCTCCCGGGAGGTGAACACTGAAGCTTTCTTT. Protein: CASSSREVNTEAFF.